What follows are 7 T cell receptor beta chains derived from one specimen sequenced in a study of long-term antiretroviral therapy in people with HIV. Survey-level immunoSEQ v3.0 assays were run. The protocol was immunoSEQ multiplex PCR, while the TCRdb copy is restricted to in-frame clones and leaves out a portion. The data contain around 30,000 clones, more than 70% of them seen just once; the ten biggest clones take up 9.3%. This specimen consisted of unsorted PBMCs, obtained 1.5 years before starting antiretroviral therapy. The receptors stem from a man younger than 35 with HIV.

The chain joins TRBV19 to TRBJ1-1; D gene uncertain. Germline values: CDR1 LNHDA, CDR2 SQIVND (reference sequence). With 0 bases removed from V and 8 bases from J, the gap between germline ends came to 10 bases. CDR3 size: 13 residues. CDR3 protein: CASSIELSQEAFF. Written as DNA, the CDR3 is TGTGCCAGTAGTATAGAACTATCACAGGAAGCTTTCTTT. Full variable domain (rest looked up from reference TRBV19 and TRBJ1-1): DGGITQSPKYLFRKEGQNVTLSCEQNLNHDAMYWYRQDPGQGLRLIYYSQIVNDFQKGDIAEGYSVSREKKESFPLTVTSAQKNPTAFYLCASSIELSQEAFFGQGTRLTVV.

The chain has TRBV30 and TRBJ2-7, with a possible D match to TRBD1 (5 bases). The germline V gene encodes CDR1 GTSNPN and CDR2 SVGIG (reference sequence). The ends were cut back, 2 bases at V and 5 bases at J, with 13 bases in the middle. This CDR3 comprises 13 residues. CDR3 sequence reads: CAWSQGSAHEQYF. CDR3 coding DNA: TGTGCCTGGAGTCAGGGATCAGCCCACGAGCAGTACTTC.

The chain has TRBV6-1 and TRBJ1-1, with a weak D call TRBD1 (5 bases). Trimming cost V 1 base and J 3 bases, with 6 bases left between them. The CDR3 loop spans 13 amino acids. Germline V gives CDR1 MNHNS, CDR2 SASEGT. CDR3 amino acids: CASSEVRDTEAFF. In nucleotides, the CDR3 is TGTGCCAGCAGTGAAGTCAGGGACACTGAAGCTTTCTTT.

The CDR3 loop is CASSPGPRGELFF. The DNA of the CDR3 is TGTGCCAGTAGTCCGGGACCCCGGGGGGAGCTGTTTTTT. This chain uses TRBV19 with TRBJ2-2, with D perhaps TRBD1 or TRBD2 (5 bases each). CDR3 length equals 13 residues. The V gene lost 5 bases and the J gene lost 8 bases, with 12 bases spanning the gap. CDR1 and CDR2 from the germline V gene are LNHDA and SQIVND (reference sequence).

This chain uses TRBV5-3 with TRBJ1-5; D may be TRBD1 (6 bases). Being an ORF, TRBV5-3 has a function that is uncertain. Trimming removed 2 bases at V and 6 bases at J, with 12 bases between. CDR3 length equals 14 residues. CDR3 loop: CARSFYRVGQPQHF. The CDR3, as DNA: TGTGCCAGAAGCTTCTACAGGGTCGGTCAGCCCCAGCATTTT.

The chain links TRBV7-2 to TRBJ2-7; 8 bases map to TRBD2. Trimming cost V 4 bases and J 6 bases; bases outside gene matches: 8. CDR1 and CDR2 (germline): SGHTA, FQGNSA. The CDR3 is 14 residues long. This chain's CDR3 is CASSSLAGRGEQYF. DNA of the CDR3: TGTGCCAGCAGCTCTCTAGCGGGCAGAGGCGAGCAGTACTTC.

The V and J genes are TRBV7-8 and TRBJ1-3; the D is unclear. The length of the CDR3 is 15 residues. V lost 5 bases and J 2 bases, leaving 13 bases between the germline ends. Germline CDR1 SGHVS, CDR2 FQNEAQ. The CDR3 DNA reads as TGTGCCAGCAGCATCCGGACGGAAACTGGAAACACCATATATTTT. Translation gives CASSIRTETGNTIYF.